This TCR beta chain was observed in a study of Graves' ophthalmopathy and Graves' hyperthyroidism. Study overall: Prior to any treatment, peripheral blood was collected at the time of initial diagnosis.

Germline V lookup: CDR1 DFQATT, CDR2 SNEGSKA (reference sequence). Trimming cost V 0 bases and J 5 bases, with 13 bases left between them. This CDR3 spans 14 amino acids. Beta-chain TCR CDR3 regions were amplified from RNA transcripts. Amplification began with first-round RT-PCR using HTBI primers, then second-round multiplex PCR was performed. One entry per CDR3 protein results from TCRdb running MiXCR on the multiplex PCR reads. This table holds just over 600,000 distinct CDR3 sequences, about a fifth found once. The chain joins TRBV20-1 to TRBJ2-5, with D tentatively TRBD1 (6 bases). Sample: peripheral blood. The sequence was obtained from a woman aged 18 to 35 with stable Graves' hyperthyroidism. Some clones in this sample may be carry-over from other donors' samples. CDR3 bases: TGCAGTGCTAGAGATTTCCAGGGGTGGGAGACCCAGTACTTC. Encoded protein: CSARDFQGWETQYF.